This T cell receptor (beta chain) was sequenced in a study of blood T cell repertoires in COVID-19. The protocol was immunoSEQ multiplex PCR, while the TCRdb copy is restricted to in-frame clones and leaves out a portion. Of about 150,000 clones listed, around four fifths are singletons. This clone was seen a single time. This CDR3 region has 15 residues. With V trimmed by 2 bases and J by 7 bases, 3 bases remained unmatched. In germline, CDR1 is LGHNA, CDR2 YSLEER. The TCR comes from a man in his 70s who had recovered from COVID-19. The rearrangement uses TRBV4-3 and TRBJ2-1; 12 bases match TRBD2. Sequencing was carried out using peripheral blood. CDR3 coding DNA: TGCGCCAGCAGCCAAAATGGACTAGCGGGGAATGAGCAGTTCTTC. Its protein product is CASSQNGLAGNEQFF.